Listed below are T cell receptor beta chains from one sample, sequenced in a study of blood T cell repertoires in COVID-19. Sequenced by immunoSEQ multiplex PCR; TCRdb stores in-frame clones only, minus some. This table holds about 200,000 clones, approximately 85% found once. Material: peripheral blood. The receptor source for this set is a woman in her sixties or seventies with COVID-19, enrolled during active disease. Each CDR3 is given with its conserved first and last residue. D genes are given only for firm matches. For some rows the clone size is stated as once, few or many, or as a class when expanded; others skip it.

DNA	CDR3	V	J	size	D
TGTGCCAGCAGCCAAGCCCTGGGCCGGGAGCTGTTTTTT	CASSQALGRELFF	TRBV3-1/TRBV3-2	TRBJ2-2	-	-
TGTGCCAGCACCTCCTATCGGGGCACTGAAGCTTTCTTT	CASTSYRGTEAFF	TRBV7-9	TRBJ1-1	-	-
TGTGCCAGCAGTGGCGGGGGACTAGGAAACAATGAGCAGTTCTTC	CASSGGGLGNNEQFF	TRBV7-2	TRBJ2-1	once	TRBD2
TGTGCAAGTCGTTCCCTAGCGGGAGTTCCCTTAAGCTACGAGCAGTACTTC	CASRSLAGVPLSYEQYF	TRBV12-2	TRBJ2-7	-	-
TGTGCCTGGGACAGGGGAAATTCACCCCTCCACTTT	CAWDRGNSPLHF	TRBV30	TRBJ1-6	-	TRBD1
TGTGCCAGTAGTATAGATCAAAGCGTTAGAAAACTGTTTTTT	CASSIDQSVRKLFF	TRBV19	TRBJ1-4	-	-
TGTGCCAGTAAAACGACTAGCGGGAGTTACAATGAGCAGTTCTTC	CASKTTSGSYNEQFF	TRBV19	TRBJ2-1	once	TRBD2
TGTGCCAGCAGTTCCCCGACAGCGAACACTGAAGCTTTCTTT	CASSSPTANTEAFF	TRBV6-5	TRBJ1-1	-	-
TGCGCCAGCAGCTTAAGCATTCCGGGTACTTACGAGCAGTACTTC	CASSLSIPGTYEQYF	TRBV5-1	TRBJ2-7	few	-
TGTGCCAGATTACGAACGACAGATTCAAATCAGCCCCAGCATTTT	CARLRTTDSNQPQHF	TRBV10-3	TRBJ1-5	once	-
TGTGCCAGCAGCGGAGAGTCGGGACTCTTGACCTACGAGCAGTACTTC	CASSGESGLLTYEQYF	TRBV7-8	TRBJ2-7	once	-
TGCAGCGTTGTAGGAGGGGTTCCCTACGAGCAGTACTTC	CSVVGGVPYEQYF	TRBV29-1	TRBJ2-7	-	-
TGCGCCAGCAGACGTTGGGGAAAAGGACAGGGAAACACCATATATTTT	CASRRWGKGQGNTIYF	TRBV5-1	TRBJ1-3	-	-
TGTGCCAGCAGCTTAGAGACAGGGTTCAGTGGCTACACCTTC	CASSLETGFSGYTF	TRBV7-9	TRBJ1-2	-	TRBD1
TGTGCCAGCAGCGTATCTCCGGGACAGGGGATTGGGGCCAACGTCCTGACTTTC	CASSVSPGQGIGANVLTF	TRBV9	TRBJ2-6	few	TRBD1
TGCGCCAGCAGCTCCCCGTCGGCGCAGGGCGGCACTGAAGCTTTCTTT	CASSSPSAQGGTEAFF	TRBV5-1	TRBJ1-1	-	-
TGTGCCAGCAGCGTAGCTCCAACGAGCCCTACAAGGAGTGGCTACACCTTC	CASSVAPTSPTRSGYTF	TRBV9	TRBJ1-2	-	-
TGTGCCAGTAAGCCGACGGACACGTCTAGAAACACCATATATTTT	CASKPTDTSRNTIYF	TRBV19	TRBJ1-3	-	-
TGTGCCAGCAGCGCACAGGGAGGGGGCAATCAGCCCCAGCATTTT	CASSAQGGGNQPQHF	TRBV7-9	TRBJ1-5	-	-
TGTGCCAGCTCACCCTTGACAGGGGTGAACACTGAAGCTTTCTTT	CASSPLTGVNTEAFF	TRBV18	TRBJ1-1	-	TRBD1
TGTGCCAGCAGCTCACCGACAGGGGGAAAAGAGACCCAGTACTTC	CASSSPTGGKETQYF	TRBV5-4	TRBJ2-5	-	TRBD1
TGTGCCAGCAGTTTAGAGGGACTAGCTATGAATGAGCAGTTCTTC	CASSLEGLAMNEQFF	TRBV2	TRBJ2-1	-	TRBD2
TGTGCCAGCAGCGTATCCTCCGACAGGGATGGCTACACCTTC	CASSVSSDRDGYTF	TRBV9	TRBJ1-2	-	TRBD1
TGTGCCAGCAGTTTGAGTCCGTCAAGCGTACGAGAGCAGTACTTC	CASSLSPSSVREQYF	TRBV28	TRBJ2-7	-	-
TGTGCCAGCACCACCGGGACTAGCGGGCGGAACCGCACAGATACGCAGTATTTT	CASTTGTSGRNRTDTQYF	TRBV7-2	TRBJ2-3	-	TRBD2
TGTGCCATCAGGGAGGGTAGCGAGACCCAGTACTTC	CAIREGSETQYF	TRBV10-3	TRBJ2-5	-	-
TGCGCCAGCAGCCAAGAATTGGGCGGGACTTACAATGAGCAGTTCTTC	CASSQELGGTYNEQFF	TRBV4-1	TRBJ2-1	-	-
TGTGCCAGCACTACAGACCGGTGGAGCACAGATACGCAGTATTTT	CASTTDRWSTDTQYF	TRBV27	TRBJ2-3	-	-
TGCGCCAGCTCTGGGACTAGCGGGAGGGGGCACGAGCAGTACTTC	CASSGTSGRGHEQYF	TRBV5-1	TRBJ2-7	-	TRBD2
TGTGCCAGCACCGTAGTAGGGGACAATGAGCAGTTCTTC	CASTVVGDNEQFF	TRBV9	TRBJ2-1	-	-
TGTGCCAGCAGTGAAACAGGGGGGCCAAATGAAAAACTGTTTTTT	CASSETGGPNEKLFF	TRBV2	TRBJ1-4	-	TRBD1
TGTGCCAGCAGTGAAGCATTAGGGAAGGGGGTCGAGCAGTACTTC	CASSEALGKGVEQYF	TRBV25-1	TRBJ2-7	-	-
TGTGCCAGCAGCTTAAGCGGAAGAGGTCAAGAGACCCAGTACTTC	CASSLSGRGQETQYF	TRBV7-9	TRBJ2-5	once	-
TGTGCCAGCTCGCCAGGGGGGAGGCAAGAGACCCAGTACTTC	CASSPGGRQETQYF	TRBV18	TRBJ2-5	-	-
TGTGCCTGGAGTGCCCCCAAGGCTAGCGGGAGGGCTACGAGGGAGCAGTACTTC	CAWSAPKASGRATREQYF	TRBV30	TRBJ2-7	many	TRBD2
TGTGCCAGCTCTCTCGACAGGAGTGACACCGGGGAGCTGTTTTTT	CASSLDRSDTGELFF	TRBV18	TRBJ2-2	-	-
TGCGCCAGCAGCCCAGGGGGACAGCATTCTATCTTC	CASSPGGQHSIF	TRBV5-1	TRBJ2-1	-	TRBD1
TGCGCCAGCAGCTTAGGGAGAGACTCCTCCTATAATTCACCCCTCCACTTT	CASSLGRDSSYNSPLHF	TRBV5-1	TRBJ1-6	-	-
TGTGCCAGCAGTTCGGGACAGTTCTATGGCTACACCTTC	CASSSGQFYGYTF	TRBV28	TRBJ1-2	-	TRBD1
TGTGCCAGCAGTTTATCCCACTCTGGAAACACCATATATTTT	CASSLSHSGNTIYF	TRBV28	TRBJ1-3	-	-
TGTGCCAGCAGTTTATCGCCTAGCGGAATCAATGAGCAGTTCTTC	CASSLSPSGINEQFF	TRBV27	TRBJ2-1	-	TRBD2
TGTGCCACCAAGGGCGGCGGGACTGGGCAGTTCTTC	CATKGGGTGQFF	TRBV10-3	TRBJ2-1	-	-
TGTGCCAGCAGTTTTTACCCAGGACAAGTCGGGTATGAAAAACTGTTTTTT	CASSFYPGQVGYEKLFF	TRBV28	TRBJ1-4	-	-
TGTGCCAGCAGTTCCCCCCCGACTAGCGGGAGTTACGAGCAGTACTTC	CASSSPPTSGSYEQYF	TRBV6-5	TRBJ2-7	-	TRBD2
TGTGCTAGTGGTCCCCGACTCGGGGACAGGGACTCTGGCACTGAAGCTTTCTTT	CASGPRLGDRDSGTEAFF	TRBV12-5	TRBJ1-1	-	TRBD1
TGTGCCATCAGTGATGGGGGGGGGTACACTGAAGCTTTCTTT	CAISDGGGYTEAFF	TRBV10-3	TRBJ1-1	once	-
TGTGCCAGCAGGGCGGTAGGGCAAGAGACCCAGTACTTC	CASRAVGQETQYF	TRBV19	TRBJ2-5	-	-
TGTGCCACCGGGCGGGAGGTAGACACCGGGGAGCTGTTTTTT	CATGREVDTGELFF	TRBV15	TRBJ2-2	-	TRBD2
TGTGCCAGCAGTTACTCGCAGGGTAATCAGCCCCAGCATTTT	CASSYSQGNQPQHF	TRBV6-5	TRBJ1-5	few	-
TGCGCCAGCAGCCCGGAGGGGGGGCTCACTGAAGCTTTCTTT	CASSPEGGLTEAFF	TRBV5-1	TRBJ1-1	few	-
TGTGCCATCAGTTCGGGACAGGGAGATAGCAATCAGCCCCAGCATTTT	CAISSGQGDSNQPQHF	TRBV10-3	TRBJ1-5	-	TRBD1
TGTGCCAGTAAACGGCGGAATGAAAAACTGTTTTTT	CASKRRNEKLFF	TRBV19	TRBJ1-4	-	-
TGTGCCAGCAGTGAAATCTTGTTGGACAGCCACTATGGCTACACCTTC	CASSEILLDSHYGYTF	TRBV6-1	TRBJ1-2	few	-